This T cell receptor beta chain appears in the sequencing data of a study of siplizumab effects on memory and regulatory T cells. Study-level findings and limits: Alloreactive clones mapping to unstimulated subsets formed only a minor fraction.

Germline V gives CDR1 SNHLY, CDR2 FYNNEI. There are 17 residues in the CDR3. V lost 4 bases and J lost 0, with 16 bases in between. The repertoire was sequenced with immunoSEQ multiplex PCR; TCRdb's copy has only in-frame clones and lacks some. The sample consists of about 100,000 clones, 85% to 95% of them appearing once. As regards this clone: Its antigen is not identified.

This sequence joins TRBV2 and TRBJ2-4; D remains ambiguous. The sample comprised non-Treg CD4+ T cells sorted from blood. The TCR was taken from a human donor in good health. The CDR3 nucleotides read TGTGCCAGCAGTGCTAGTCCTGGGATCCTAGCCAAAAACATTCAGTACTTC. Translated, it gives CASSASPGILAKNIQYF.